The 29 T cell receptor beta chains below all came from one sample that was sequenced in a study of blood T cell repertoires in COVID-19. Generated by immunoSEQ multiplex PCR, the TCRdb table keeps only in-frame clones and is missing some. The sample records about 190,000 clones, more than 70% being singletons. The sample was peripheral blood. The origin of the receptors is a woman aged 25 to 39 with acute or convalescent COVID-19.

The chain combines TRBV10-2 with TRBJ1-1; a possible D gene is TRBD1 (6 bases). The CDR3 extends over 13 amino acids. The V gene lost 6 bases and the J gene lost 2 bases, with 10 bases spanning the gap. Germline V CDR1 and CDR2: WSHSY, SAAADI. As DNA, the CDR3 is TGCGCCAGCAGATCACAGGGAAACACTGAAGCTTTCTTT. Amino acids: CASRSQGNTEAFF.

V usage is TRBV18 and J usage is TRBJ2-7; no firm D call. This CDR3 is 13 amino acids long. V lost 3 bases and J 3 bases, leaving 9 bases between the germline ends. The germline V gene encodes CDR1 KGHSH and CDR2 LQKENI. The CDR3 DNA sequence: TGTGCCAGCTCACCGCTACGTGACTACGAGCAGTACTTC. It is translated as CASSPLRDYEQYF.

This chain joins TRBV6-5 and TRBJ1-2, with 7 bases lining up with TRBD1. The CDR3 runs 13 residues. V trimming: 4 bases; J trimming: 7 bases; junction bases outside the gene matches: 6. The germline V gene has CDR1 MNHEY and CDR2 SVGAGI. The CDR3 reads CASSLQGTGGYTF. The CDR3 DNA is TGTGCCAGCAGTTTACAGGGGACGGGTGGCTACACCTTC.

V usage is TRBV29-1 and J usage is TRBJ1-2; 7 positions match TRBD1. This CDR3 is 13 amino acids long. The junction had 8 bases not matched to a gene; V was cut back by 8 bases and J by 2 bases. Germline CDR1 reads SQVTM; CDR2 reads ANQGSEA. The CDR3 nucleotides are TGCAGCTTTGCACAGGGGACGAACTATGGCTACACCTTC. Protein: CSFAQGTNYGYTF.

The chain recombines TRBV27 with TRBJ1-5; maybe TRBD1 (5 bases). Germline V gene data show CDR1 as MNHEY and CDR2 as SMNVEV (reference sequence). V was clipped by 6 bases and J by 7 bases, with 16 bases between them. CDR3 length: 14 amino acids. The CDR3 sequence is CASSNFRAGQPQHF. CDR3 sequence (DNA): TGTGCCAGCAGCAATTTCAGGGCTGGGCAGCCCCAGCATTTT.

As DNA, the CDR3 is TGTGCCACTCAGCGGGAGCGCTACGAGCAGTACTTC. Translating it yields CATQRERYEQYF. The gene calls are TRBV2 and TRBJ2-7, with 8 bases identical to TRBD2. CDR3 size: 12 residues. J gave up 3 bases and V 10 bases, and 5 bases lay outside the gene matches. The germline V gene encodes CDR1 SNHLY and CDR2 FYNNEI.

The table lists this clone with a count of one. The V gene is TRBV28, the J gene TRBJ2-7, with D hard to call. CDR1 is MDHEN and CDR2 is SYDVKM in the germline V gene. This CDR3 is 12 amino acids long. The germline V and J ends were trimmed by 5 bases and 0 bases, with 5 bases remaining between them. CDR3 coding DNA: TGTGCCAGCAGTCCGGGCTCCTACGAGCAGTACTTC. Residues: CASSPGSYEQYF.

This clone was seen only once. V is TRBV7-9 and J is TRBJ2-2; 13 nucleotides align to TRBD2. The ends lost 4 bases at V and 6 bases at J; junction bases unmatched: 8. The CDR3 runs 17 residues. Germline V gene sequence: CDR1 SEHNR, CDR2 FQNEAQ (reference sequence). The CDR3, as DNA: TGTGCCAGCAGCTCTCGGACTAGCGGGAGAATAGCCGGGGAGCTGTTTTTT. Amino acid sequence: CASSSRTSGRIAGELFF. Full variable domain (missing parts from reference TRBV7-9 and TRBJ2-2): DTGVSQNPRHKITKRGQNVTFRCDPISEHNRLYWYRQTLGQGPEFLTYFQNEAQLEKSRLLSDRFSAERPKGSFSTLEIQRTEQGDSAMYLCASSSRTSGRIAGELFFGEGSRLTVL.

The chain uses TRBV7-9 and TRBJ1-4; a weak D match, TRBD1 (5 bases). Germline-derived CDR1 and CDR2 are SEHNR and FQNEAQ (reference sequence). CDR3 length equals 15 residues. V lost 1 base and J 5 bases, leaving 11 bases between the germline ends. The CDR3 reads CASSLGGRTNEKLFF. The CDR3 nucleotides are TGTGCCAGCAGCTTAGGGGGCAGGACAAATGAAAAACTGTTTTTT.

V and J are TRBV19 and TRBJ2-1; D is possibly TRBD2 (5 bases). Germline assignment: CDR1 LNHDA and CDR2 SQIVND (reference sequence). With 1 base removed from V and 1 base from J, the gap between germline ends came to 11 bases. The CDR3 loop spans 16 amino acids. The CDR3 region has the DNA TGTGCCAGTAGTATAGGTATCGGGGTATCCTACAATGAGCAGTTCTTC. Protein: CASSIGIGVSYNEQFF. The variable domain in full, completed from reference TRBV19 and TRBJ2-1, reads DGGITQSPKYLFRKEGQNVTLSCEQNLNHDAMYWYRQDPGQGLRLIYYSQIVNDFQKGDIAEGYSVSREKKESFPLTVTSAQKNPTAFYLCASSIGIGVSYNEQFFGPGTRLTVL.

The chain combines TRBV6-2 or TRBV6-3 with TRBJ2-2, with D maybe TRBD1 (6 bases). The V gene lost 6 bases and the J gene lost 6 bases, with 14 bases spanning the gap. The germline V gene has CDR1 MNHEY and CDR2 SVGEGT. CDR3 size: 14 residues. The CDR3 coding sequence is TGTGCCAGCAGCCCTTGGGGGCACTCCGGGGAGCTGTTTTTT. As protein: CASSPWGHSGELFF.

The gene calls are TRBV11-2 and TRBJ2-1; possible D gene TRBD2, 5 bases. Germline V gene lookup returns CDR1 SGHAT and CDR2 FQNNGV. CDR3 length equals 15 residues. Trimming pared 3 bases from V and 7 bases from J, leaving 16 bases between. The CDR3 reads CASSLLGLLDNEQFF. In DNA, the CDR3 is TGTGCCAGCAGCTTGTTAGGACTGTTGGATAATGAGCAGTTCTTC.

This clone was seen only once. The V and J genes are TRBV6-5 and TRBJ2-2; maybe TRBD1 (6 bases). Trimming cost V 6 bases and J 9 bases, with 8 bases left between them. Germline-derived CDR1 and CDR2 are MNHEY and SVGAGI. CDR3 length equals 11 residues. CDR3 residues: CASSQGRELFF. The CDR3 DNA sequence: TGTGCCAGCAGCCAGGGGAGGGAGCTGTTTTTT.

This rearrangement joins TRBV2 to TRBJ1-6, with D hard to call. Germline assignment: CDR1 SNHLY and CDR2 FYNNEI. Trimming took 3 bases from V and 1 from J, leaving 4 bases between them. This CDR3 region has 14 residues. For the CDR3, the DNA is TGTGCCAGCAGTGACAGGTCCTATAATTCACCCCTCCACTTT. This gives the protein CASSDRSYNSPLHF. The full variable domain, completed using reference TRBV2 and TRBJ1-6, is EPEVTQTPSHQVTQMGQEVILRCVPISNHLYFYWYRQILGQKVEFLVSFYNNEISEKSEIFDDQFSVERPDGSNFTLKIRSTKLEDSAMYFCASSDRSYNSPLHFGNGTRLTVT.

This clone has more than one count but fewer than ten. The chain combines TRBV15 with TRBJ2-1; D not certain. V lost 1 base and J 0 bases, leaving 13 bases between the germline ends. Germline-derived CDR1 and CDR2 are LNHNV and YYDKDF (reference sequence). The CDR3 has 17 residues. The CDR3 here is CATSRARLQSSYNEQFF. The CDR3 nucleotides are TGTGCCACCAGCAGAGCGCGGCTTCAAAGCTCCTACAATGAGCAGTTCTTC.

The chain couples TRBV10-3 to TRBJ2-7, with 11 bases lining up with TRBD2. V was pared by 3 bases and J by 3 bases, with 4 bases of the junction left unmatched. The CDR3 extends over 15 amino acids. Per the germline V gene, CDR1 is ENHRY and CDR2 is SYGVKD. In nucleotides, the CDR3 is TGTGCCATCAGTGAAATAGCGGGAGGGCTCTACGAGCAGTACTTC. It encodes CAISEIAGGLYEQYF.

V and J are TRBV28 and TRBJ1-2, with D possibly matching TRBD1 (5 bases). This CDR3 has 13 residues. The V gene lost 5 bases and the J gene lost 5 bases, with 12 bases spanning the gap. CDR1 is MDHEN, CDR2 SYDVKM, per germline. This chain's CDR3 is CASSPGLGYGYTF. For the CDR3, the DNA is TGTGCCAGCAGTCCGGGACTTGGTTATGGCTACACCTTC.

The chain couples TRBV11-2 to TRBJ2-1, with TRBD2 as a possible D gene (5 bases). Looked up from germline, CDR1 is SGHAT and CDR2 is FQNNGV. With 5 bases removed from V and 10 bases from J, the gap between germline ends came to 9 bases. The CDR3 consists of 11 residues. The CDR3 loop reads CASSKAEEQFF. In DNA form, the CDR3 reads TGTGCCAGCAGCAAAGCGGAAGAGCAGTTCTTC.

The chain couples TRBV4-1 to TRBJ2-3; no definite D call. This CDR3 contains 17 residues. V was shortened by 2 bases and J by 7 bases, with 22 bases between the two germline ends. The germline V gene has CDR1 MGHRA and CDR2 YSYEKL. CDR3 in amino acids: CASSQPLGPDGRYTQYF. Here the CDR3 DNA reads TGCGCCAGCAGCCAACCTTTGGGCCCAGACGGAAGGTATACGCAGTATTTT.

V gene TRBV2 combines with J gene TRBJ2-1; 7 nucleotides line up with TRBD1. Germline CDR1 and CDR2: SNHLY and FYNNEI. CDR3 length: 12 residues. V lost 10 bases and J lost 8; bases outside the gene matches: 8. CDR3 DNA: TGTGCCACAGGACAGGCAGGGTATGAGCAGTTCTTC. Its translation is CATGQAGYEQFF. Complete variable domain (other parts from reference TRBV2 and TRBJ2-1): EPEVTQTPSHQVTQMGQEVILRCVPISNHLYFYWYRQILGQKVEFLVSFYNNEISEKSEIFDDQFSVERPDGSNFTLKIRSTKLEDSAMYFCATGQAGYEQFFGPGTRLTVL.

V and J are TRBV13 and TRBJ2-2; D gene unclear. Germline lookup yields CDR1 PRHDT and CDR2 FYEKMQ (reference sequence). The CDR3 has 14 amino acids. The V end lost 3 bases, the J end lost 4 bases, and 9 bases lay between the germline ends. The CDR3 nucleotides read TGTGCCAGCAGCTTGTGGTCGAGCACCGGGGAGCTGTTTTTT. As protein: CASSLWSSTGELFF.

CDR3 loop: CAATGSGNTIYF. CDR3 nucleotides: TGTGCCGCAACAGGGTCTGGAAACACCATATATTTT. J is TRBJ1-3 and V is TRBV2, with D possibly TRBD1 on 6 matching bases. This CDR3 has 12 residues. V gave up 11 bases and J gave up 1 base, with 9 bases separating them. The germline gives CDR1 SNHLY, CDR2 FYNNEI.

The V gene is TRBV5-5, the J gene TRBJ2-2, with TRBD1 identical over 8 bases. Germline values: CDR1 SGHKS, CDR2 YYEKEE (reference sequence). V lost 5 bases, J lost 3 bases, and 6 bases stayed unmatched. The CDR3 has 15 amino acids. CDR3: CASRPGGADTGELFF. The CDR3, as DNA: TGTGCCAGCAGGCCAGGGGGCGCGGACACCGGGGAGCTGTTTTTT.

J is TRBJ1-6 and V is TRBV19; D call uncertain. The CDR3 sequence is 12 residues long. V gave up 4 bases and J gave up 7 bases, with 5 bases separating them. The germline V gene encodes CDR1 LNHDA and CDR2 SQIVND (reference sequence). This chain's CDR3 is CASSRENSPLHF. In nucleotides, the CDR3 is TGTGCCAGTAGTAGGGAGAATTCACCCCTCCACTTT.

The chain joins TRBV30 to TRBJ1-5; D not resolved. From germline, CDR1 is GTSNPN and CDR2 SVGIG (reference sequence). The CDR3 is 13 residues long. With 7 bases removed from V and 0 bases from J, the gap between germline ends came to 10 bases. The CDR3 DNA sequence: TGTGCCTTGGAGGTCAGTAGCAATCAGCCCCAGCATTTT. Translating it yields CALEVSSNQPQHF.

J is TRBJ2-5 and V is TRBV7-2, with 7 bases fitting TRBD2. Germline CDR1 reads SGHTA; CDR2 reads FQGNSA. This CDR3 comprises 15 residues. V lost 5 bases and J lost 7; bases outside the gene matches: 13. The CDR3 nucleotides are TGTGCCAGCAGCCCATCATGGACTAGTAGTCGGACCCAGTACTTC. This codes for CASSPSWTSSRTQYF.

The gene calls are TRBV25-1 and TRBJ2-5; TRBD1 matches at 10 bases. V shed 3 bases and J 5 bases; nucleotides not matched to a gene: 9. The CDR3 is 16 residues long. The germline V gene encodes CDR1 MGHDK and CDR2 SYGVNS. In DNA form, the CDR3 reads TGTGCCAGCAGTGACCTCCGGGACAGGGGTAGGGAGACCCAGTACTTC. This encodes CASSDLRDRGRETQYF.

This chain uses TRBV6-5 with TRBJ2-3; a possible D gene is TRBD2 (5 bases). The CDR3 contains 12 residues. CDR1 and CDR2 from the germline V gene are MNHEY and SVGAGI. With 8 bases removed from V and 6 bases from J, the gap between germline ends came to 12 bases. The CDR3 bases are TGTGCCAGCGGCTGGAGGTTTGATACGCAGTATTTT. It codes for CASGWRFDTQYF.

The chain combines TRBV5-1 with TRBJ2-2, with 8 bases lining up with TRBD2. The CDR3 has 15 residues. V dropped 2 bases and J dropped 8; count of bases not matched to a gene: 8. Germline V gene lookup returns CDR1 SGHRS and CDR2 YFSETQ. CDR3 coding DNA: TGCGCCAGCAGCTTCAGGACGGGAGGGCGGGGGGAGCTGTTTTTT. It is translated as CASSFRTGGRGELFF. The whole variable domain, filled in from reference TRBV5-1 and TRBJ2-2, reads KAGVTQTPRYLIKTRGQQVTLSCSPISGHRSVSWYQQTPGQGLQFLFEYFSETQRNKGNFPGRFSGRQFSNSRSEMNVSTLELGDSALYLCASSFRTGGRGELFFGEGSRLTVL.